The T cell receptor beta chain under discussion was sequenced for a study of beta chain features in type 1 diabetes. Study-level results: People with Type 1 diabetes carried modestly yet significantly shorter TCRB CDR3s in all four CD4+ subsets.

Comments on this clone: No antigen is known for it.

Germline CDR1 SNHLY, CDR2 FYNNEI. The junction had 3 bases not matched to a gene; V was cut back by 4 bases and J by 0 bases. This CDR3 comprises 14 residues. Reverse transcription of all isolated RNA meant that expressed TCRB transcripts were sequenced. Profiled with immunoSEQ multiplex PCR; TCRdb holds only in-frame clones, not every one. Among 240,000 or so clones listed, 14% were seen once. This chain joins TRBV2 and TRBJ2-7, with 7 bases fitting TRBD2. What was sequenced was naive CD4+ T cells from blood. The sequence derives from a man aged 25 to 40 with type 1 diabetes. CDR3 in amino acids: CASSAGGNSYEQYF. CDR3 nucleotide sequence: TGTGCCAGCAGTGCGGGAGGAAACTCCTACGAGCAGTACTTC.